The rows below give T cell receptor beta chains drawn from one sample of a study of OX40 agonist ivuxolimab in advanced cancers. Assay: immunoSEQ multiplex PCR; the TCRdb copy retains only in-frame clones and omits some. This table holds approximately 70,000 clones, about nine tenths found once. Sequences were derived from CD4+ or CD8+ T cells sorted from blood, sampled in a trial of the OX40 agonist ivuxolimab. These receptors all stem from an adult with an advanced solid tumor such as melanoma, head and neck, liver or kidney cancer. CDR3s include the opening cysteine and the closing phenylalanine or tryptophan. A D gene is named only where the DNA matches it firmly. Clone size is stated in some rows and not others, as once, few, many or a class when expanded.

>-|once|TRBJ2-7|TRBV5-1
TGCGCCAGCAGCTTTCCCTCCTCCTACGAGCAGTACTTC
CASSFPSSYEQYF
>TRBD2|-|TRBJ2-2|TRBV2
TGTGCCATTCACCCGGGACTAACGAACACCGGGGAGCTGTTTTTT
CAIHPGLTNTGELFF
>-|-|TRBJ2-1|TRBV5-6
TGTGCCAGCAGCTTGATCCGGGGTAGTACCTACAATGAGCAGTTCTTC
CASSLIRGSTYNEQFF
>-|-|TRBJ1-5|TRBV16
TGTGCCAGCAGCCAATCGTTACAGATAGATCAGCCCCAGCATTTT
CASSQSLQIDQPQHF
>TRBD1|once|TRBJ2-7|TRBV6-5
TGTGCCAGCAGATCCGGGACAGGCTACGAGCAGTACTTC
CASRSGTGYEQYF
>-|-|TRBJ1-5|TRBV2
TGTGCCAGCAGACGACAGGCAAATCAGCCCCAGCATTTT
CASRRQANQPQHF
>TRBD2|-|TRBJ2-7|TRBV5-3
TGTGCCAGAAGCCCCGGACTAGCGGGAGATAACGAGCAGTACTTC
CARSPGLAGDNEQYF
>TRBD1|-|TRBJ1-2|TRBV14
TGTGCCAGCAGCCACGGGACAGGGTACTATGGCTACACCTTC
CASSHGTGYYGYTF
>TRBD1|-|TRBJ2-5|TRBV29-1
TGCAGCGTTGAAGCCGGGACAGGGGGGACCCAGTACTTC
CSVEAGTGGTQYF
>-|-|TRBJ2-5|TRBV20-1
TGCAGTGCTCCACACGTGGAGACCCAGTACTTC
CSAPHVETQYF
>TRBD1|-|TRBJ1-1|TRBV10-1
TGCGCCAGCAGCAACAGGGGAACTGAAGCTTTCTTT
CASSNRGTEAFF
>-|-|TRBJ2-3|TRBV2
TGTGCCAGCAGTCGAAGAGGGTCAGATACGCAGTATTTT
CASSRRGSDTQYF
>TRBD1|-|TRBJ1-1|TRBV11-3
TGTGCCAGCTCCGGACAGGGAGGCACTGAAGCTTTCTTT
CASSGQGGTEAFF
>TRBD1|few|TRBJ2-7|TRBV14
TGTGCCAGCAGCCAACTGGGACAGGGAATTGGCGAGCAGTACTTC
CASSQLGQGIGEQYF
>-|once|TRBJ2-4|TRBV5-8
TGTGCCAGCAGCTTGAAGGTTGGGGAGTACTTC
CASSLKVGEYF
>-|-|TRBJ1-5|TRBV18
TGTGCCAGCTCACCAGGGGCCAACAATCAGCCCCAGCATTTT
CASSPGANNQPQHF
>TRBD1|-|TRBJ2-7|TRBV11-2
TGTGCCAGCAGCTCTAGACAGGGACACGAGCAGTACTTC
CASSSRQGHEQYF
>-|-|TRBJ2-1|TRBV7-6
TGTGCCAGCAGCTCCGGGACATCCTACAATGAGCAGTTCTTC
CASSSGTSYNEQFF
>-|-|TRBJ2-2|TRBV19
TGTGCCAGTAGTTCGGAACGTTCCGGGGAGCTGTTTTTT
CASSSERSGELFF
>TRBD1|-|TRBJ2-7|TRBV11-2
TGTGCCAGCACCTTGACGGCAGGGGGCCACGAGCAGTACTTC
CASTLTAGGHEQYF
>-|few|TRBJ1-5|TRBV27
TGTGCCAGCAGTTTCCGGGTGGGCAATCAGCCCCAGCATTTT
CASSFRVGNQPQHF